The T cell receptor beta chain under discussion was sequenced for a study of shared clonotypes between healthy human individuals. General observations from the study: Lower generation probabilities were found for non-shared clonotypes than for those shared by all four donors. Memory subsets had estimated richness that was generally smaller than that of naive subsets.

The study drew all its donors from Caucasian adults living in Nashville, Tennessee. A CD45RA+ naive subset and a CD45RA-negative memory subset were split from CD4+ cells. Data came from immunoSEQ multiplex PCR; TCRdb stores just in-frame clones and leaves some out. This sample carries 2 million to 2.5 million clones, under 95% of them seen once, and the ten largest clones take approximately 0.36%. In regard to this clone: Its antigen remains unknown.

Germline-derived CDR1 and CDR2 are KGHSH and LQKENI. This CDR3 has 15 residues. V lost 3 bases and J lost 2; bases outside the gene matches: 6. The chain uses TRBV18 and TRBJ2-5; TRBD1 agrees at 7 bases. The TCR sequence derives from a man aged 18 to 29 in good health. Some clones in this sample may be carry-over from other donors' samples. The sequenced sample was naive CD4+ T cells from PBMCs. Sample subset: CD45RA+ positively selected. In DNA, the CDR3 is TGTGCCAGCTCACCCCAACAGGGGATACAAGAGACCCAGTACTTC. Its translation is CASSPQQGIQETQYF. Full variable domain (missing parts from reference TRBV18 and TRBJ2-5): NAGVMQNPRHLVRRRGQEARLRCSPMKGHSHVYWYRQLPEEGLKFMVYLQKENIIDESGMPKERFSAEFPKEGPSILRIQQVVRGDSAAYFCASSPQQGIQETQYFGPGTRLLVL.